These 13 T cell receptor beta chains share one sample of origin, sequenced in a study of blood T cell repertoires in COVID-19. Some clones are missing from TCRdb's copy, which holds only in-frame ones; the method was immunoSEQ multiplex PCR. Here the sample spans about 66,000 clones, 86% being singletons. The source material was peripheral blood. These receptors came from a man in his fifties with active COVID-19.

The rearrangement uses TRBV5-1 and TRBJ2-1; D may be TRBD2 (5 bases). The CDR3 is 12 amino acids. Trimming took 5 bases from V and 8 from J, leaving 11 bases between them. Germline V gives CDR1 SGHRS, CDR2 YFSETQ. CDR3 sequence: CASRLVIDEQFF. The DNA for the CDR3 is TGCGCCAGCAGACTAGTAATCGATGAGCAGTTCTTC.

This chain connects TRBV18 to TRBJ1-1, with TRBD1 as a possible D gene (6 bases). The CDR3 totals 13 residues. Deletions cut 8 bases from V and 0 bases from J, with 10 bases between. The V gene's germline CDR1 is KGHSH and CDR2 LQKENI. CDR3 protein: CASQQGVNTEAFF. CDR3 in DNA: TGTGCCAGCCAACAGGGCGTGAACACTGAAGCTTTCTTT.

The sample holds a few counts of this clone. The rearrangement joins TRBV20-1 to TRBJ1-1; D possibly corresponds to TRBD1 (5 bases). CDR3 length equals 15 residues. The V end lost 3 bases, the J end lost 5 bases, and 19 bases lay between the germline ends. The germline V gene encodes CDR1 DFQATT and CDR2 SNEGSKA (reference sequence). As DNA, the CDR3 is TGCAGTGCTAGTGTCCCGACAAGGGGTTTAACTGAAGCTTTCTTT. It specifies CSASVPTRGLTEAFF.

This chain joins TRBV6-6 and TRBJ1-1; no clear D gene. Trimming pared 5 bases from V and 2 bases from J, leaving 9 bases between. The CDR3 consists of 13 residues. Germline values: CDR1 MNHNY, CDR2 SVGAGI (reference sequence). The CDR3 protein is CASSVPSNTEAFF. The CDR3 DNA sequence: TGTGCCAGCAGTGTTCCCTCTAACACTGAAGCTTTCTTT.

CDR3 nucleotides: TGTGCCAGCAGTGAGAGGGGACAGAACACTGAAGCTTTCTTT. Amino acid sequence: CASSERGQNTEAFF. The genes are TRBV6-1 and TRBJ1-1; D might be TRBD1 (6 bases). The CDR3 runs 14 residues. CDR1 MNHNS and CDR2 SASEGT come from the germline V gene. V was shortened by 3 bases and J by 1 base, with 9 bases between the two germline ends.

The chain links TRBV15 to TRBJ2-1; no firm D call. Germline loops: CDR1 LNHNV, CDR2 YYDKDF (reference sequence). Trimming shortened V by 2 bases and J by 7 bases, and 9 bases separated the two germline ends. The CDR3 covers 13 residues. The CDR3, as DNA: TGTGCCACCAGCAGACTTGGGCAGAATGAGCAGTTCTTC. It is translated as CATSRLGQNEQFF.

The rearrangement uses TRBV30 and TRBJ2-1, with D possibly TRBD2 on 6 matching bases. This CDR3 region has 16 residues. V lost 1 base and J lost 7, with 20 bases in between. Germline V CDR1 and CDR2: GTSNPN, SVGIG (reference sequence). CDR3: CAWSDPRPKTRNEQFF. The CDR3 bases are TGTGCCTGGAGTGATCCCCGACCCAAGACTAGGAATGAGCAGTTCTTC.

The chain joins TRBV12-3 or TRBV12-4 to TRBJ1-2; D is possibly TRBD1 (6 bases). The CDR3 is 13 amino acids. V shed 3 bases and J shed 5 bases, with 10 bases lying between them. The CDR3 nucleotides read TGTGCCAGCAGTTTCCGGACAGAATATGGCTACACCTTC. Protein sequence: CASSFRTEYGYTF.

This clone was recorded only once. The chain employs TRBV6-5 and TRBJ1-2; D is undetermined. The CDR3 loop spans 14 amino acids. Germline V gene data show CDR1 as MNHEY and CDR2 as SVGAGI. Trimming left V 5 bases short and J 10 bases short, with 20 bases between. The CDR3 DNA sequence: TGTGCCAGCAGTCCCGTCCGGTTGGTTGACATCTACACCTTC. Translated, it gives CASSPVRLVDIYTF.

The V and J genes are TRBV19 and TRBJ1-4, with D perhaps matching TRBD1 (5 bases). V lost 3 bases to trimming and J lost 7 bases, with 12 bases between them. Germline CDR1 and CDR2: LNHDA and SQIVND (reference sequence). CDR3 size: 14 residues. This CDR3 is CASSIEGAIEKLFF. CDR3 nucleotides: TGTGCCAGTAGTATTGAAGGGGCAATTGAAAAACTGTTTTTT.

This clone was seen once. The chain combines TRBV10-3 with TRBJ1-2, with a tentative D call TRBD1 (5 bases). The CDR3 runs to 13 residues. The V and J ends lost 3 bases and 8 bases respectively, with 13 bases between them. Germline CDR1 ENHRY, CDR2 SYGVKD. CDR3 DNA: TGTGCCATCAGTGACCCTGGGGCTGGCGGCTACACCTTC. Encoded protein: CAISDPGAGGYTF.

The chain carries TRBV11-3 and TRBJ2-1; TRBD2 aligns across 7 bases. This CDR3 is 17 amino acids long. With 5 bases clipped from V and 0 bases from J, the junction kept 10 bases outside the gene matches. Germline lookup yields CDR1 SGHNT and CDR2 YENEEA. The CDR3 loop is CASSPKPRLASYNEQFF. The CDR3 DNA reads as TGTGCCAGCAGCCCGAAGCCTCGACTAGCCTCCTACAATGAGCAGTTCTTC.

This rearrangement joins TRBV3-1 (or the pseudogene TRBV3-2) to TRBJ2-3, with TRBD2 as a possible D gene (6 bases). The CDR3 contains 18 residues. Germline-derived CDR1 and CDR2 are LGHDT and YNNKEL (reference sequence). The germline V and J ends were trimmed by 0 bases and 1 base, with 17 bases remaining between them. As DNA, the CDR3 is TGTGCCAGCAGCCAAGAGACCCAACTAGCTGGGCGCACAGATACGCAGTATTTT. It translates to CASSQETQLAGRTDTQYF.